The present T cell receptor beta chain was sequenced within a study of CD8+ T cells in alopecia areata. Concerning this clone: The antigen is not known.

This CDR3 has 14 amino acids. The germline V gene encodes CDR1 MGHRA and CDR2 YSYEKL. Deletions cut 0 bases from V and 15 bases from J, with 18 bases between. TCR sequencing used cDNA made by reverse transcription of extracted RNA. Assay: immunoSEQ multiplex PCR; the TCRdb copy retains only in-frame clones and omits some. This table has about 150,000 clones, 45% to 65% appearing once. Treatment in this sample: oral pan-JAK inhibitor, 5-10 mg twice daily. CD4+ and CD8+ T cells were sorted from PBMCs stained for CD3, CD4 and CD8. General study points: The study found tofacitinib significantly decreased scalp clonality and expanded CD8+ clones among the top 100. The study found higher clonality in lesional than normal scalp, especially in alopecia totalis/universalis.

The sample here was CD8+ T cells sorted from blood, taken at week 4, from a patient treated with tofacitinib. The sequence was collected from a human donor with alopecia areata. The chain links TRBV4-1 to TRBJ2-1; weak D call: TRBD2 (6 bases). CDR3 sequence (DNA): TGCGCCAGCAGCCAAGATGTCAACCGGGACTTACCGTTCTTC. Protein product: CASSQDVNRDLPFF.